The clone carrying this T cell receptor beta chain was found once. This sample is drawn from a study of cytomegalovirus exposure and HLA in healthy donors. The PCR employed 60 Vbeta primers together with 13 Jbeta primers. The data were produced by immunoSEQ multiplex PCR, yet TCRdb's version contains in-frame clones alone and is incomplete. The profile shows fewer than 200,000 clones, over 70% of them singletons. Sequenced: PBMCs. The source of this sequence is a man aged 35-49 years in good health and CMV-seronegative.

The CDR3 DNA is TGTGCCACCAGCAGAGCTCTAGCGGGGGCCTACGAGCAGTACTTC. It yields the protein CATSRALAGAYEQYF. V usage is TRBV15 and J usage is TRBJ2-7; 10 bases match TRBD2. The V and J ends lost 1 base and 2 bases, in that order; junction bases with no gene match: 2. The CDR3 is 15 amino acids. Germline V gene lookup returns CDR1 LNHNV and CDR2 YYDKDF (reference sequence).